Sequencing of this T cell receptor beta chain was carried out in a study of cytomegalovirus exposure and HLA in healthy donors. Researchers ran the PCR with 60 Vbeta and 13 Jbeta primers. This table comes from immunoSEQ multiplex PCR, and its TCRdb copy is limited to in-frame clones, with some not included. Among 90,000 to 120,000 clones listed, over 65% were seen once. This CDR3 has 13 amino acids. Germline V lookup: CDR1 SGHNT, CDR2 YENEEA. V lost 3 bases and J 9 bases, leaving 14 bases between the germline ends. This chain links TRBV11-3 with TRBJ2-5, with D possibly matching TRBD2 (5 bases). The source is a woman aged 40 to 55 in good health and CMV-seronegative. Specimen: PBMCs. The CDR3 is CASSLGKGGSQYF. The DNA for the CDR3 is TGTGCCAGCAGCTTGGGGAAAGGAGGTTCCCAGTACTTC.